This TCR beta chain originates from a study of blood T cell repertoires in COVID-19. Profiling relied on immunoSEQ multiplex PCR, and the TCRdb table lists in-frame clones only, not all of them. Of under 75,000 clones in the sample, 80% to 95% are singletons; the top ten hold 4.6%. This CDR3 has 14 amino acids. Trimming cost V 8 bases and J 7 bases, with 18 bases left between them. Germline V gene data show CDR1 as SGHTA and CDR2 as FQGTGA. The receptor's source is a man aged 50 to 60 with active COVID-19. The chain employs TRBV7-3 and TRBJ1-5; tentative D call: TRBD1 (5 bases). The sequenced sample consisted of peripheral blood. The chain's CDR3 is CASFYGGSGQPQHF. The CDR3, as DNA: TGTGCCAGCTTCTATGGGGGGTCGGGACAGCCCCAGCATTTT.